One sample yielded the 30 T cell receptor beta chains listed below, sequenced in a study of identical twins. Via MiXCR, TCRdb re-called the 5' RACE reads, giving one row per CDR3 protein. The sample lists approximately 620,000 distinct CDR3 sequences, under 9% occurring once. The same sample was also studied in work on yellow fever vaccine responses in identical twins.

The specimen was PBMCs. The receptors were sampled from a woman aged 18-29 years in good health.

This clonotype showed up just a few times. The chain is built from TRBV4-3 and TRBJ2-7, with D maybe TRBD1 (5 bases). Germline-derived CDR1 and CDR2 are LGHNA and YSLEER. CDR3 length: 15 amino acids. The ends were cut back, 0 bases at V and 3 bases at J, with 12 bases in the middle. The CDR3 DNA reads TGCGCCAGCAGCCAAGATTTGACGGACAACTACGAGCAGTACTTC. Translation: CASSQDLTDNYEQYF.

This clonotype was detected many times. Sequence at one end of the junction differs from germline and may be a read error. In nucleotides, the CDR3 is TGTGCCAGCAGACTTAGCGGGAGTTCCTCCGAGCAGTACTTC. Translating it yields CASRLSGSSSEQYF. The chain uses TRBV6-2 or TRBV6-3 and TRBJ2-7; 9 nucleotides agree with TRBD2. The CDR3 runs to 14 residues. CDR1 and CDR2 (germline): MNHEY, SVGEGT.

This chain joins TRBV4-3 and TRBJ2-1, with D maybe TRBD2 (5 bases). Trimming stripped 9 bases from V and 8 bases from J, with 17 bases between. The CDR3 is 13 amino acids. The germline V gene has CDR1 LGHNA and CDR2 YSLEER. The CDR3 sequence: CASRDLAMDEQFF. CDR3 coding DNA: TGCGCCAGTCGGGATTTAGCTATGGATGAGCAGTTCTTC.

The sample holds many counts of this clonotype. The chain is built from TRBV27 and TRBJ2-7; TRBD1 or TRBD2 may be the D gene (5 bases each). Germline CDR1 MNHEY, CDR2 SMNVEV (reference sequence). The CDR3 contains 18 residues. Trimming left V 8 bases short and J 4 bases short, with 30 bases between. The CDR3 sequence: CASSGLSGSILGVYEQYF. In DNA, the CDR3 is TGTGCCAGCTCTGGTTTATCAGGGAGTATTTTAGGGGTTTACGAGCAGTACTTC.

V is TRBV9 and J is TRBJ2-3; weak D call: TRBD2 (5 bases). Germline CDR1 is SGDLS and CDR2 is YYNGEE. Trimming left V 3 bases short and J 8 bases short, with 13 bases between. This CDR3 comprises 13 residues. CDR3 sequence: CASSGERARTQYF. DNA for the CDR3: TGTGCCAGCAGCGGGGAGAGGGCCCGTACGCAGTATTTT.

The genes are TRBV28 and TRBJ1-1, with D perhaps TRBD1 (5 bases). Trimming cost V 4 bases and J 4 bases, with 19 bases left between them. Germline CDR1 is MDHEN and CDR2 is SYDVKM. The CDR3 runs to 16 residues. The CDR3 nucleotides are TGTGCCAGCAGTTCAGGCTTGCGGGGGTATGGCACTGAAGCTTTCTTT. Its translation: CASSSGLRGYGTEAFF.

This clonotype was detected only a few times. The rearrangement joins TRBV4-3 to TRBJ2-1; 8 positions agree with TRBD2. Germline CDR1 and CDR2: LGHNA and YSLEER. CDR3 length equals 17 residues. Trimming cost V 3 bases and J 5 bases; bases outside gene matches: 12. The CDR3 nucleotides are TGCGCCAGCAGCCATCCTAAACTAGCGGACAGTCACAATGAGCAGTTCTTC. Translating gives CASSHPKLADSHNEQFF.

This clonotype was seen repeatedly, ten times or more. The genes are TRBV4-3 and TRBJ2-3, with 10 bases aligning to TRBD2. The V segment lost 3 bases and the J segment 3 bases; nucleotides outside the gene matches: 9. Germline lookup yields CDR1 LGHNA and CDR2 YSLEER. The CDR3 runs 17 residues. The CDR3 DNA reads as TGCGCCAGCAGCCAGGCCCGAGCGGGAGGGCCGACAGATACGCAGTATTTT. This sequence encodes CASSQARAGGPTDTQYF.

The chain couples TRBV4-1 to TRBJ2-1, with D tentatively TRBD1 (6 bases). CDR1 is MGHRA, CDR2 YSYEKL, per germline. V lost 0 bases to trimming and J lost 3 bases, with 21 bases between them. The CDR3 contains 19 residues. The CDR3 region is CASSQDPGQGTGLYNEQFF. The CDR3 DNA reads TGCGCCAGCAGCCAAGATCCGGGGCAGGGGACCGGACTCTACAATGAGCAGTTCTTC.

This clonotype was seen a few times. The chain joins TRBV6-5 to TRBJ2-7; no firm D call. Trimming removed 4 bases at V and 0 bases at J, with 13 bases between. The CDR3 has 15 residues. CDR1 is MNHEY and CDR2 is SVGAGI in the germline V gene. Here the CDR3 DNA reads TGTGCCAGCAGTTCCCTGCCGGATAGCTCCTACGAGCAGTACTTC. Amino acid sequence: CASSSLPDSSYEQYF.

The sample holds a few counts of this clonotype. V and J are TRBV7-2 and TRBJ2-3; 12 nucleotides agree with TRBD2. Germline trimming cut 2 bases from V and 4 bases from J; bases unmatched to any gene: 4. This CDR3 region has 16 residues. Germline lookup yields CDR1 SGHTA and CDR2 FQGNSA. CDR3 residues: CASSLLAGGLADTQYF. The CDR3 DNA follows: TGTGCCAGCAGCTTACTAGCGGGGGGGCTCGCAGATACGCAGTATTTT.

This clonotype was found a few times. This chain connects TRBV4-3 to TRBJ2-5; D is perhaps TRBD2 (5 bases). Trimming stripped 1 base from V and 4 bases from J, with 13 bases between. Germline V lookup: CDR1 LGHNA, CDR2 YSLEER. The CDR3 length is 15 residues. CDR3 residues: CASSQGSSSGETQYF. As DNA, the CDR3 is TGCGCCAGCAGCCAAGGTTCGTCAAGCGGAGAGACCCAGTACTTC.

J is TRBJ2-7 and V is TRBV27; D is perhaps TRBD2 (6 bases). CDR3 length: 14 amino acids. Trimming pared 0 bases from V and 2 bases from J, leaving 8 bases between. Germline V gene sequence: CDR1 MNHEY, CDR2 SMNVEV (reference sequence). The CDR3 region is CASSLSTSTYEQYF. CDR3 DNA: TGTGCCAGCAGTTTATCCACTAGCACCTACGAGCAGTACTTC.

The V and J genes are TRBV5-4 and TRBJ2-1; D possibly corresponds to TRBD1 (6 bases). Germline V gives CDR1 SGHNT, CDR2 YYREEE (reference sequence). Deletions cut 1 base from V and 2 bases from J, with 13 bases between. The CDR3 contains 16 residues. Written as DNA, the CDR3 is TGTGCCAGCAGCTTGTCAGAAGGGGGACCCTACAATGAGCAGTTCTTC. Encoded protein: CASSLSEGGPYNEQFF.

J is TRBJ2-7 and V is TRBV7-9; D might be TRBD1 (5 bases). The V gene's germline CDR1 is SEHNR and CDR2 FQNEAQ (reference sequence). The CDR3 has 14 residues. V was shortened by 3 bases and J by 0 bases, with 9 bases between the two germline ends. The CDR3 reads CASSLTDNSYEQYF. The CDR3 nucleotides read TGTGCCAGCAGCTTGACGGACAACTCCTACGAGCAGTACTTC.

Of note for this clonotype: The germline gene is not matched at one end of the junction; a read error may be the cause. The CDR3 loop reads CASSRGAFGDYEQYF. The CDR3 region has the DNA TGTGCTAGCAGCCGTGGCGCCTTCGGGGATTACGAGCAGTACTTC. V and J are TRBV7-7 and TRBJ2-7, with D possibly TRBD2 on 5 matching bases. CDR1 SSHAT and CDR2 FNYEAQ come from the germline V gene (reference sequence). The CDR3 extends over 15 amino acids.

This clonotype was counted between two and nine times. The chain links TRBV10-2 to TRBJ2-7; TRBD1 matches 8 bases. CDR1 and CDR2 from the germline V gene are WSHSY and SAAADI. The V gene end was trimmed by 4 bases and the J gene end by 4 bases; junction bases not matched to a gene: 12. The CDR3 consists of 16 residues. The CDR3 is CASSVRGAGGSYEQYF. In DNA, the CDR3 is TGCGCCAGCAGTGTGAGGGGGGCAGGGGGCTCTTACGAGCAGTACTTC.

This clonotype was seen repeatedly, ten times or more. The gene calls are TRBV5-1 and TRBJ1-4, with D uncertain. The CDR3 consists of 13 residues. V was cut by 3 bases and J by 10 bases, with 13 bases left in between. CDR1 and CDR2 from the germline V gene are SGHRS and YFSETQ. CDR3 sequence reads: CASSSEGIGKLFF. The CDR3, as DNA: TGCGCCAGCAGCTCCGAAGGGATAGGAAAACTGTTTTTT.

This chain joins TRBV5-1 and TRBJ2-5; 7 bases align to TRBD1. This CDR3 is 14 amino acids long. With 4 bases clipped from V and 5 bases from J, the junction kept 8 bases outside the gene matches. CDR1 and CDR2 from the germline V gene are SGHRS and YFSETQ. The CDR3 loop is CASSVQGGGETQYF. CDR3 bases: TGCGCCAGCAGCGTACAAGGGGGCGGGGAGACCCAGTACTTC. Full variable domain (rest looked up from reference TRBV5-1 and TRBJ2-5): KAGVTQTPRYLIKTRGQQVTLSCSPISGHRSVSWYQQTPGQGLQFLFEYFSETQRNKGNFPGRFSGRQFSNSRSEMNVSTLELGDSALYLCASSVQGGGETQYFGPGTRLLVL.

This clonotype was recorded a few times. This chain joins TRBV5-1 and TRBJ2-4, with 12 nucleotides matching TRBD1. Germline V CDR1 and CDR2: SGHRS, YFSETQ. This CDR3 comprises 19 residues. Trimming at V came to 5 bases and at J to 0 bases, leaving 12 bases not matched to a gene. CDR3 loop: CASRPGTGGSDGAKNIQYF. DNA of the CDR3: TGCGCCAGCAGGCCTGGGACAGGGGGCTCGGACGGAGCCAAAAACATTCAGTACTTC.

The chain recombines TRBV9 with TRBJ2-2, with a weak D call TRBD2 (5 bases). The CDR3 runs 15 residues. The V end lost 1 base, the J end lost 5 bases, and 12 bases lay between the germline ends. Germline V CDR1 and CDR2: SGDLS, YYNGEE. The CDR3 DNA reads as TGTGCCAGCAGCGTATTTAGCGTGGGGACCGGGGAGCTGTTTTTT. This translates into CASSVFSVGTGELFF.

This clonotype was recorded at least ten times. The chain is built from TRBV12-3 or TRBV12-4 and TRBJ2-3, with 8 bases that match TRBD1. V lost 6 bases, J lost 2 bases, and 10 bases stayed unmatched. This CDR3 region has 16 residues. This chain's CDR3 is CASRQKGDRNTDTQYF. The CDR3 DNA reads TGTGCCAGCAGACAAAAAGGGGACAGGAACACAGATACGCAGTATTTT.

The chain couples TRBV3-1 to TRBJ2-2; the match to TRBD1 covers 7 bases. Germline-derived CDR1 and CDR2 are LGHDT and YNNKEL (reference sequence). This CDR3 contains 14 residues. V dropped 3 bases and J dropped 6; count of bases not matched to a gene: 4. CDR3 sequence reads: CASSQDRLPGELFF. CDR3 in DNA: TGTGCCAGCAGCCAGGACAGGCTACCCGGGGAGCTGTTTTTT. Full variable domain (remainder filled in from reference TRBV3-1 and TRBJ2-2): DTAVSQTPKYLVTQMGNDKSIKCEQNLGHDTMYWYKQDSKKFLKIMFSYNNKELIINETVPNRFSPKSPDKAHLNLHINSLELGDSAVYFCASSQDRLPGELFFGEGSRLTVL.

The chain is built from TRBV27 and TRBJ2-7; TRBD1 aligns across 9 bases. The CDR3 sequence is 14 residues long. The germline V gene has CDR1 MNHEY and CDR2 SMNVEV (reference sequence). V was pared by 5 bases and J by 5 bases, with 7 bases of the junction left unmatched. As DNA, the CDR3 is TGTGCCAGCAGTGCCCGGGACAGGGTCAACGAGCAGTACTTC. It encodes CASSARDRVNEQYF.

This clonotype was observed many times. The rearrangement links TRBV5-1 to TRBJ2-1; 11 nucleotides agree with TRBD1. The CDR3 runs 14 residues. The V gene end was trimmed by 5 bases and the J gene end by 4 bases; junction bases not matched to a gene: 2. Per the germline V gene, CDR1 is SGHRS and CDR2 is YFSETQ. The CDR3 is CASRGQGVYNEQFF. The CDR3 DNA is TGCGCCAGCAGGGGACAGGGGGTATACAATGAGCAGTTCTTC.

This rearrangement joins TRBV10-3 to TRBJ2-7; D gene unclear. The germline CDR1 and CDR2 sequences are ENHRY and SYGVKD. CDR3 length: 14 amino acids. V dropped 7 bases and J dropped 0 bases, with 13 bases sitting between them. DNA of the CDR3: TGTGCCATCAACGAGGCCTCCTACTCCTACGAGCAGTACTTC. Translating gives CAINEASYSYEQYF.

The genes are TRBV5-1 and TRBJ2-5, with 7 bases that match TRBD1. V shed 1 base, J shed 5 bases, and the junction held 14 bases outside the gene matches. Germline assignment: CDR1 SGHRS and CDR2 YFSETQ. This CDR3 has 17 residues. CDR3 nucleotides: TGCGCCAGCAGCTTGTACAGGGGTAAATCCCTACTGGAGACCCAGTACTTC. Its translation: CASSLYRGKSLLETQYF.

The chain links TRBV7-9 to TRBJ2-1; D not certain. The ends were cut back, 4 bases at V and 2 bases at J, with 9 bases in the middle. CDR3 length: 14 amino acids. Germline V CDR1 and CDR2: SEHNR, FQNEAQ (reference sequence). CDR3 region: CASSSQSPYNEQFF. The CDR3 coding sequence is TGTGCCAGCAGCTCCCAGAGCCCCTACAATGAGCAGTTCTTC.

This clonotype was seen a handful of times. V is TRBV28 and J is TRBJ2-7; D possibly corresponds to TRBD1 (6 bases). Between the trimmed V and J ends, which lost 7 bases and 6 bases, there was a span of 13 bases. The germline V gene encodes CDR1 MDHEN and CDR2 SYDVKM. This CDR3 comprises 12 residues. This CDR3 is CASNPDRSEQYF. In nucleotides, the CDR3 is TGTGCCAGCAACCCAGACAGGAGCGAGCAGTACTTC.

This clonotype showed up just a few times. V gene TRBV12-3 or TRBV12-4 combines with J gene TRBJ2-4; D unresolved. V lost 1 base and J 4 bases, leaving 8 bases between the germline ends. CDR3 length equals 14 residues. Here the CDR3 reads CASSLGWGKNIQYF. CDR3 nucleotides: TGTGCCAGCAGTTTAGGGTGGGGTAAAAACATTCAGTACTTC.